These 14 T cell receptor beta chains came from one sample sequenced in a study of cytomegalovirus exposure and HLA in healthy donors. Sequencing used immunoSEQ multiplex PCR; TCRdb keeps in-frame clones, though not all of them. The sample records some 40,000 clones, around 93% being singletons. Sequenced sample: PBMCs. Every receptor here comes from a young man in good health and CMV-seronegative.

This sequence joins TRBV6-1 and TRBJ2-1; the match to TRBD1 covers 8 bases. V shed 3 bases, J shed 8 bases, and the junction held 6 bases outside the gene matches. The CDR3 is made up of 14 amino acids. Germline-derived CDR1 and CDR2 are MNHNS and SASEGT. The CDR3, as DNA: TGTGCCAGCAGTGAGGACAGGGATGATGATGAGCAGTTCTTC. Its translation is CASSEDRDDDEQFF.

The V and J genes are TRBV9 and TRBJ2-3; TRBD2 matches 11 bases. Per germline, CDR1 SGDLS and CDR2 YYNGEE. The CDR3 has 17 residues. Unmatched junction bases numbered 5, after V lost 2 bases and J lost 0 bases. Here the CDR3 DNA reads TGTGCCAGCAGCGTCTCTAGCGGGGGGCTTAGCACAGATACGCAGTATTTT. It codes for CASSVSSGGLSTDTQYF. The full variable domain, with the rest looked up from reference TRBV9 and TRBJ2-3, is DSGVTQTPKHLITATGQRVTLRCSPRSGDLSVYWYQQSLDQGLQFLIQYYNGEERAKGNILERFSAQQFPDLHSELNLSSLELGDSALYFCASSVSSGGLSTDTQYFGPGTRLTVL.

Here the CDR3 reads CASSQPGQGDWTF. In DNA, the CDR3 is TGTGCCAGCAGCCAACCGGGACAGGGAGATTGGACCTTC. V usage is TRBV28 and J usage is TRBJ1-2; TRBD1 matches 9 bases. The CDR3 is 13 residues long. With 6 bases clipped from V and 14 bases from J, the junction kept 13 bases outside the gene matches. Germline values: CDR1 MDHEN, CDR2 SYDVKM.

CDR3 sequence (DNA): TGTGCCAGCAGTGACACTAGCGGGCGGACAGATACGCAGTATTTT. As protein: CASSDTSGRTDTQYF. The chain combines TRBV2 with TRBJ2-3, with 9 bases that match TRBD2. Germline CDR1 is SNHLY and CDR2 is FYNNEI. This CDR3 is 15 amino acids long. Losses at the gene ends were 3 bases for V and 3 bases for J; bases not matched to a gene: 4.

The chain couples TRBV5-1 to TRBJ1-1; 7 bases are shared with TRBD1. This CDR3 region has 13 residues. CDR1 is SGHRS, CDR2 YFSETQ, per germline. The trim removed 2 bases at V and 4 bases at J, leaving 2 bases unmatched. CDR3 coding DNA: TGCGCCAGCAGCTTCGCAGGGGGCACTGAAGCTTTCTTT. Translating gives CASSFAGGTEAFF.

V usage is TRBV6-1 and J usage is TRBJ1-5, with D unresolved. This CDR3 region has 12 residues. V lost 6 bases and J 15 bases, leaving 18 bases between the germline ends. Germline values: CDR1 MNHNS, CDR2 SASEGT. CDR3 sequence: CASSHPERSGHF. The CDR3 nucleotides are TGTGCCAGCAGCCATCCCGAAAGGTCGGGGCATTTT.

V is TRBV6-1 and J is TRBJ2-3, with 10 bases identical to TRBD2. This CDR3 region has 16 residues. In germline, CDR1 is MNHNS, CDR2 SASEGT. After removal of 4 bases from V and 0 bases from J, the junction contained 4 bases not matched to a gene. The CDR3: CASSGSSGGSTDTQYF. The CDR3 DNA is TGTGCCAGCAGTGGTTCTAGCGGGGGTAGCACAGATACGCAGTATTTT.

V is TRBV7-9 and J is TRBJ1-2; D not certain. CDR3 size: 14 residues. Germline V CDR1 and CDR2: SEHNR, FQNEAQ (reference sequence). Deletions cut 5 bases from V and 5 bases from J, with 15 bases between. DNA for the CDR3: TGTGCCAGCAGCCAAAACACCGTTTGGTATGGCTACACCTTC. Translating gives CASSQNTVWYGYTF. Complete variable domain (other parts from reference TRBV7-9 and TRBJ1-2): DTGVSQNPRHKITKRGQNVTFRCDPISEHNRLYWYRQTLGQGPEFLTYFQNEAQLEKSRLLSDRFSAERPKGSFSTLEIQRTEQGDSAMYLCASSQNTVWYGYTFGSGTRLTVV.

V and J are TRBV6-1 and TRBJ1-1; D is undetermined. CDR3 size: 15 residues. Trimming removed 8 bases at V and 5 bases at J, with 21 bases between. Germline V gene sequence: CDR1 MNHNS, CDR2 SASEGT. CDR3: CASLPSPGLRTEAFF. For the CDR3, the DNA is TGTGCCAGCCTCCCCTCCCCGGGTCTTAGGACTGAAGCTTTCTTT.

The V and J genes are TRBV11-2 and TRBJ2-1; possible D gene TRBD1, 6 bases. The germline V gene encodes CDR1 SGHAT and CDR2 FQNNGV. Trimming took 6 bases from V and 0 from J, leaving 15 bases between them. This CDR3 is built from 16 residues. For the CDR3, the DNA is TGTGCCAGCAGTACCCACCAGACAGGCTCCTACAATGAGCAGTTCTTC. This sequence encodes CASSTHQTGSYNEQFF.

V gene TRBV6-5 combines with J gene TRBJ2-5; TRBD1 matches at 9 bases. CDR1 and CDR2 from the germline V gene are MNHEY and SVGAGI. The length of the CDR3 is 14 residues. The ends lost 2 bases at V and 4 bases at J; junction bases unmatched: 2. The CDR3 DNA reads TGTGCCAGCAGTTACAGACAGGGGGGAGAGACCCAGTACTTC. This gives the protein CASSYRQGGETQYF.

This clone appeared a single time. The CDR3 protein is CASGTGTRDTQYF. CDR3 sequence (DNA): TGTGCCAGCGGGACAGGGACCCGAGATACGCAGTATTTT. V usage is TRBV27 and J usage is TRBJ2-3; 9 nucleotides align to TRBD1. The J segment lost 5 bases and the V segment lost 8 bases, leaving 5 bases of the junction unmatched. This CDR3 spans 13 amino acids. Germline-derived CDR1 and CDR2 are MNHEY and SMNVEV (reference sequence).

A few counts support this clone. The V and J genes are TRBV2 and TRBJ2-7; 10 nucleotides match TRBD1. The V and J ends lost 8 bases and 4 bases, in that order; junction bases with no gene match: 2. The CDR3 loop spans 12 amino acids. Germline lookup yields CDR1 SNHLY and CDR2 FYNNEI. The CDR3 is CASGGQGYEQYF. In DNA, the CDR3 is TGTGCCAGCGGGGGACAGGGGTACGAGCAGTACTTC.

The chain joins TRBV5-1 to TRBJ2-2, with 9 bases that match TRBD1. The CDR3 has 13 residues. V gave up 6 bases and J gave up 7 bases; unmatched junction bases: 4. CDR1 SGHRS and CDR2 YFSETQ come from the germline V gene. CDR3 region: CASIDRGDGELFF. The CDR3 coding sequence is TGCGCCAGCATCGACAGGGGGGACGGGGAGCTGTTTTTT. The full variable domain, with the rest looked up from reference TRBV5-1 and TRBJ2-2, is KAGVTQTPRYLIKTRGQQVTLSCSPISGHRSVSWYQQTPGQGLQFLFEYFSETQRNKGNFPGRFSGRQFSNSRSEMNVSTLELGDSALYLCASIDRGDGELFFGEGSRLTVL.